A single sample gave rise to the 23 T cell receptor beta chains below, sequenced in a study of naive and memory T cell subsets. An equimolar mix of two oligonucleotides served as the beta constant-region primer for TRBC1 and TRBC2. Ligated cDNA was amplified by four rounds of PCR with nested alpha and beta constant-region primers and SP2. One entry per CDR3 protein results from TCRdb running MiXCR on the UMI-ligation and nested PCR reads. Here the sample spans 140,000 to 150,000 distinct CDR3 sequences, roughly 20% being singletons. Their antigens are not known. Study observations and caveats: A few larger clonotypes appeared in naive repertoires, especially CD8, possibly memory cells re-expressing CD45RA.

Sequencing was performed on naive CD4+ T cells from blood. All receptors derive from a human donor in good health.

In this sample, this clonotype turned up many times. The genes are TRBV6-2 or TRBV6-3 and TRBJ2-7, with a weak D call TRBD2 (6 bases). Trimming took off 0 bases at V and 3 bases at J, with 9 bases between the two ends. CDR1 and CDR2 from the germline V gene are MNHEY and SVGEGT. This CDR3 contains 14 residues. The CDR3 DNA is TGTGCCAGCAGTTACTCACGGGGGAACTACGAGCAGTACTTC. Encoded protein: CASSYSRGNYEQYF.

The rearrangement uses TRBV7-9 and TRBJ1-1, with D possibly matching TRBD1 (6 bases). The length of the CDR3 is 14 residues. The V end was cut by 7 bases, the J end by 7 bases, with 19 bases between. Germline V lookup: CDR1 SEHNR, CDR2 FQNEAQ (reference sequence). CDR3 sequence reads: CASIQDRRKHEAFF. CDR3 nucleotides: TGTGCCAGCATCCAAGACAGGAGGAAACATGAAGCTTTCTTT.

This clonotype was recorded many times. V is TRBV29-1 and J is TRBJ2-1, with TRBD2 as a possible D gene (6 bases). Germline-derived CDR1 and CDR2 are SQVTM and ANQGSEA. V gave up 8 bases and J gave up 6 bases, with 14 bases separating them. The CDR3 extends over 12 amino acids. The CDR3 region has the DNA TGCAGCTCCATGGAGGGAGGCAATGAGCAGTTCTTC. Protein: CSSMEGGNEQFF.

The chain is built from TRBV23-1 and TRBJ1-5, with 9 bases that match TRBD1. TRBV23-1 carries the ORF label, with uncertain function. V was pared by 0 bases and J by 3 bases, with 15 bases of the junction left unmatched. This CDR3 is 20 amino acids long. In nucleotides, the CDR3 is TGCGCCAGCAGTCAATCGGGGACAGGGATTGGGGCAAACTACAATCAGCCCCAGCATTTT. As protein: CASSQSGTGIGANYNQPQHF.

This clonotype was counted only a few times. The chain uses TRBV27 and TRBJ2-5; 12 bases fit TRBD1. The ends lost 6 bases at V and 5 bases at J; junction bases unmatched: 13. Germline V gene data show CDR1 as MNHEY and CDR2 as SMNVEV (reference sequence). The CDR3 extends over 17 amino acids. The CDR3 loop is CASSSHWDRGRGETQYF. The DNA of the CDR3 is TGTGCCAGCAGCTCACACTGGGACAGGGGGCGAGGTGAGACCCAGTACTTC.

There are a few counts of this clonotype. This rearrangement joins TRBV29-1 to TRBJ1-1; D call uncertain. CDR3 length equals 13 residues. In germline, CDR1 is SQVTM, CDR2 ANQGSEA. Between the trimmed V and J ends, which lost 4 bases and 7 bases, there was a span of 16 bases. The CDR3, as DNA: TGCAGCGTTGCCCCAGTCGTGTTAGTTGAAGCTTTCTTT. Amino acids: CSVAPVVLVEAFF.

The V call is TRBV30, the J call TRBJ2-7, with D perhaps matching TRBD2 (5 bases). Trimming removed 5 bases from V and 2 bases from J, with 13 bases in between. Germline CDR1 GTSNPN, CDR2 SVGIG (reference sequence). The CDR3 sequence is 13 residues long. The CDR3 sequence: CAWARRITYEQYF. CDR3 nucleotide sequence: TGTGCCTGGGCCAGGAGGATCACCTACGAGCAGTACTTC.

This chain connects TRBV6-5 to TRBJ2-3, with no clear D. Germline-derived CDR1 and CDR2 are MNHEY and SVGAGI. The CDR3 runs 14 residues. V shed 3 bases and J shed 2 bases, with 9 bases lying between them. For the CDR3, the DNA is TGTGCCAGCAGTTATCGGACCCACACAGATACGCAGTATTTT. Encoded protein: CASSYRTHTDTQYF.

This clonotype has more than one count but fewer than ten. This sequence joins TRBV12-3 or TRBV12-4 and TRBJ2-1, with a weak D call TRBD1 (5 bases). The CDR3 covers 16 residues. Trimming took off 5 bases at V and 4 bases at J, with 18 bases between the two ends. The CDR3 spells CASSPSEYRIYNEQFF. The DNA for the CDR3 is TGTGCCAGCAGTCCCTCGGAATACAGGATTTACAATGAGCAGTTCTTC.

This sequence joins TRBV6-6 and TRBJ1-3, with D perhaps matching TRBD1 (6 bases). Germline values: CDR1 MNHNY, CDR2 SVGAGI (reference sequence). V shed 2 bases and J shed 1 base, with 12 bases lying between them. This CDR3 region has 16 residues. The CDR3 region is CASSYGDTLSGNTIYF. CDR3 DNA sequence: TGTGCCAGCAGTTACGGGGACACGTTGTCTGGAAACACCATATATTTT.

The chain couples TRBV18 to TRBJ2-1, with 10 bases fitting TRBD1. CDR3 size: 17 residues. J gave up 9 bases and V 0 bases, and 11 bases lay outside the gene matches. Per germline, CDR1 KGHSH and CDR2 LQKENI. The CDR3 DNA sequence: TGTGCCAGCTCACCACCCTCCGGGACAGGGGTTTTAGGTGAGCAGTTCTTC. This translates into CASSPPSGTGVLGEQFF.

The DNA of the CDR3 is TGTGCCAGCAGCTCGTCGGGAAGGAGGGAGACCCAGTACTTC. This gives the protein CASSSSGRRETQYF. The chain has TRBV7-9 and TRBJ2-5; the D gene is possibly TRBD2 (5 bases). This CDR3 contains 14 residues. Germline-derived CDR1 and CDR2 are SEHNR and FQNEAQ (reference sequence). Trimming left V 4 bases short and J 5 bases short, with 14 bases between.

This clonotype was seen at least ten times. The chain carries TRBV9 and TRBJ2-3; 9 nucleotides align to TRBD2. The length of the CDR3 is 17 residues. The germline V gene encodes CDR1 SGDLS and CDR2 YYNGEE. The V gene end was trimmed by 0 bases and the J gene end by 2 bases; junction bases not matched to a gene: 7. The CDR3 coding sequence is TGTGCCAGCAGCGTAGTTAGCGGGAGTACTCACACAGATACGCAGTATTTT. It specifies CASSVVSGSTHTDTQYF.

This clonotype was recorded at least ten times. This chain connects TRBV12-3 or TRBV12-4 to TRBJ2-7; TRBD2 matches 10 bases. The V and J ends lost 2 bases and 2 bases, in that order; junction bases with no gene match: 6. The CDR3 sequence is 16 residues long. The CDR3 region is CASSLSPLAGAYEQYF. CDR3 bases: TGTGCCAGCAGTTTATCTCCCCTAGCGGGAGCCTACGAGCAGTACTTC.

V gene TRBV5-1 combines with J gene TRBJ2-1; the match to TRBD2 covers 13 bases. CDR1 and CDR2 (germline): SGHRS, YFSETQ. J lost 5 bases, V lost 6 bases, and 2 bases had no gene match. CDR3 length: 14 amino acids. The CDR3 DNA follows: TGCGCCAGCACCGGGACTAGCGGGAACAATGAGCAGTTCTTC. As protein: CASTGTSGNNEQFF.

The CDR3 DNA is TGCAGTGCCAGTGGAGCCAGCGGGAGTGGGGTTGAGACCCAGTACTTC. It is translated as CSASGASGSGVETQYF. The chain has TRBV20-1 and TRBJ2-5; 8 bases map to TRBD2. The V and J ends lost 6 bases and 5 bases, in that order; junction bases with no gene match: 17. Germline CDR1 and CDR2: DFQATT and SNEGSKA (reference sequence). The CDR3 covers 16 residues.

On this clonotype itself: Relative to the germline gene, one junction end is altered; a read error may explain this. The V call is TRBV7-7, the J call TRBJ2-2; 11 nucleotides line up with TRBD2. Per germline, CDR1 SSHAT and CDR2 FNYEAQ (reference sequence). The CDR3 has 15 amino acids. CDR3 residues: CASSFLAGGTGELFF. CDR3 coding DNA: TGTGCTAGCAGCTTTCTAGCGGGAGGCACCGGGGAGCTGTTTTTT.

In its sample, this clonotype was seen a few times. The chain couples TRBV12-5 to TRBJ2-5, with 10 positions matching TRBD2. CDR3 size: 16 residues. The J segment lost 0 bases and the V segment lost 4 bases, leaving 5 bases of the junction unmatched. Germline V CDR1 and CDR2: LGHNT, FRNRAP. The CDR3 bases are TGTGCTAGTGGTTCCCCTCTAGCGGGGGACCAAGAGACCCAGTACTTC. Translation gives CASGSPLAGDQETQYF.

The genes are TRBV7-9 and TRBJ2-2; D may be TRBD2 (6 bases). CDR1 and CDR2 (germline): SEHNR, FQNEAQ (reference sequence). The CDR3 loop spans 16 amino acids. Trimming removed 5 bases from V and 8 bases from J, with 21 bases in between. CDR3 bases: TGTGCCAGCAGCCCGCTGGACGGAGGGCTCTCGGGGGAGCTGTTTTTT. This sequence encodes CASSPLDGGLSGELFF.

V gene TRBV27 combines with J gene TRBJ2-1; 7 nucleotides line up with TRBD2. Germline CDR1 reads MNHEY; CDR2 reads SMNVEV (reference sequence). The CDR3 is 16 amino acids. The J segment lost 6 bases and the V segment lost 6 bases, leaving 14 bases of the junction unmatched. CDR3 DNA sequence: TGTGCCAGCAGCCCCCTTCTAGCGGCCGGAGGCAATGAGCAGTTCTTC. It codes for CASSPLLAAGGNEQFF.

The rearrangement links TRBV2 to TRBJ1-6, with 10 bases identical to TRBD1. The CDR3 spans 15 residues. The V segment lost 3 bases and the J segment 11 bases; nucleotides outside the gene matches: 7. Germline V gene data show CDR1 as SNHLY and CDR2 as FYNNEI. This chain's CDR3 is CASSEGDRGRTPLHF. The CDR3 nucleotides are TGTGCCAGCAGTGAGGGGGACAGGGGCAGAACACCCCTCCACTTT.

At least ten counts were recorded for this clonotype. The V gene is TRBV19, the J gene TRBJ2-2; 7 bases line up with TRBD1. Trimming at V came to 6 bases and at J to 0 bases, leaving 7 bases not matched to a gene. Germline CDR1 and CDR2: LNHDA and SQIVND (reference sequence). This CDR3 is 16 amino acids long. CDR3 sequence reads: CASRTLGTANTGELFF. The CDR3 DNA follows: TGTGCCAGTAGAACGCTCGGGACAGCGAACACCGGGGAGCTGTTTTTT.

This chain joins TRBV12-5 and TRBJ2-7; TRBD1 matches at 10 bases. CDR1 and CDR2 from the germline V gene are LGHNT and FRNRAP. This CDR3 has 16 amino acids. Trimming removed 6 bases from V and 7 bases from J; junction bases left unmatched: 15. CDR3 coding DNA: TGTGCTAGTGGAAACCCCTGGACAGGGGGTGCGCAGGAGCAGTACTTC. Translating gives CASGNPWTGGAQEQYF.